Below are 28 T cell receptor beta chains sequenced from a single sample in a study of regulatory T cells in long-lasting Graves disease. The time point here: persistent/refractory GD, antithyroid drugs over 5 years with positive TRAb. Construction of the TCR library relied on RNA isolated from PBMCs. Libraries of TCR beta came from iRepertoire HTBI primers plus Arm-PCR of CDR3 regions. TCRdb ran MiXCR on the multiplex PCR reads and lists one entry per CDR3 protein. Among about 470,000 distinct CDR3 sequences listed, less than 25% were seen once. The sequencing used peripheral blood mononuclear cells (PBMCs), collected when the disease was refractory, from a patient treated with antithyroid drugs. The receptors shown here come from a female donor with Graves disease.

This clonotype was observed many times. The chain uses TRBV20-1 and TRBJ1-4, with 7 bases identical to TRBD1. The CDR3 has 14 amino acids. Germline V CDR1 and CDR2: DFQATT, SNEGSKA (reference sequence). Germline trimming cut 0 bases from V and 5 bases from J; bases unmatched to any gene: 3. Written as DNA, the CDR3 is TGCAGTGCTAGAGAAGGGGGCCCAAATGAAAAACTGTTTTTT. This sequence encodes CSAREGGPNEKLFF.

The chain has TRBV15 and TRBJ2-7, with D maybe TRBD1 (8 bases). V was cut by 5 bases and J by 4 bases, with 15 bases left in between. Germline CDR1 is LNHNV and CDR2 is YYDKDF (reference sequence). The CDR3 runs 14 residues. The DNA for the CDR3 is TGTGCCACCAGCCAAGACAGGGGAGGGTACGAGCAGTACTTC. Encoded protein: CATSQDRGGYEQYF.

This clonotype has ten or more counts. J is TRBJ2-7 and V is TRBV6-2 or TRBV6-3, with 10 bases fitting TRBD2. Unmatched junction bases numbered 10, after V lost 6 bases and J lost 2 bases. Germline lookup yields CDR1 MNHEY and CDR2 SVGEGT. The CDR3 runs 16 residues. DNA of the CDR3: TGTGCCAGCAGCCAAGGACTAGCGGAAATTCCCTACGAGCAGTACTTC. Its translation: CASSQGLAEIPYEQYF.

This clonotype came up many times. The chain couples TRBV20-1 to TRBJ2-2; 9 bases map to TRBD2. V gave up 0 bases and J gave up 6 bases; unmatched junction bases: 5. The CDR3 is made up of 15 amino acids. Germline CDR1 and CDR2: DFQATT and SNEGSKA (reference sequence). The DNA for the CDR3 is TGCAGTGCTAGAGAACTAGCGGGCGGTCCCGGGGAGCTGTTTTTT. This codes for CSARELAGGPGELFF.

This clonotype was found many times. V usage is TRBV5-8 and J usage is TRBJ1-1; D uncertain. Trimming left V 1 base short and J 1 base short, with 11 bases between. The CDR3 runs 15 residues. Germline CDR1 is SGHTS and CDR2 is YDEGEE. The CDR3 nucleotides are TGTGCCAGCAGCTTGAACCGGGCCTGGAACACTGAAGCTTTCTTT. As protein: CASSLNRAWNTEAFF.

This chain connects TRBV7-6 to TRBJ2-7; D is possibly TRBD1 (5 bases). Germline CDR1 and CDR2: SGHVS and FNYEAQ. The CDR3 is 15 residues long. Trimming removed 5 bases from V and 3 bases from J, with 17 bases in between. CDR3 amino acids: CASSKDTLLFYEQYF. For the CDR3, the DNA is TGTGCCAGCAGCAAGGACACCCTCTTGTTCTACGAGCAGTACTTC.

The chain combines TRBV20-1 with TRBJ2-7; possible D gene TRBD1, 6 bases. This CDR3 is built from 17 residues. Germline CDR1 reads DFQATT; CDR2 reads SNEGSKA (reference sequence). V was pared by 3 bases and J by 3 bases, with 24 bases between. CDR3 bases: TGCAGTGCTAGCCCCCCCAGGAAGACAGGTGTGGACTACGAGCAGTACTTC. This translates into CSASPPRKTGVDYEQYF.

This chain joins TRBV7-9 and TRBJ2-2; 8 nucleotides agree with TRBD1. CDR1 and CDR2 (germline): SEHNR, FQNEAQ (reference sequence). V dropped 5 bases and J dropped 3; count of bases not matched to a gene: 14. CDR3 length: 18 amino acids. The DNA for the CDR3 is TGTGCCAGCAGCCCTGGACAGGGTCCGAGGAAGCACACCGGGGAGCTGTTTTTT. Its translation is CASSPGQGPRKHTGELFF.

About this clonotype: The junction departs from germline at one end; a sequencing error may be responsible. The chain has TRBV30 and TRBJ1-1; a weak D match, TRBD1 (6 bases). The CDR3 covers 14 residues. The V gene's germline CDR1 is GTSNPN and CDR2 SVGIG (reference sequence). The CDR3 sequence: CAWSPTGQNTQAFF. Here the CDR3 DNA reads TGTGCCTGGAGCCCGACAGGACAGAACACTCAAGCTTTCTTT.

CDR3 in amino acids: CAWSGFRFLLSYEQYF. CDR3 sequence (DNA): TGTGCCTGGAGCGGGTTCCGGTTTCTTCTATCCTACGAGCAGTACTTC. The chain combines TRBV30 with TRBJ2-7, with unresolved D. The CDR3 runs 16 residues. Trimming pared 3 bases from V and 1 base from J, leaving 19 bases between. Germline CDR1 is GTSNPN and CDR2 is SVGIG (reference sequence).

This clonotype was recorded a few times. This chain connects TRBV3-1 to TRBJ2-7; TRBD2 matches 8 bases. Looked up from germline, CDR1 is LGHDT and CDR2 is YNNKEL (reference sequence). Unmatched junction bases numbered 11, after V lost 4 bases and J lost 3 bases. There are 16 residues in the CDR3. For the CDR3, the DNA is TGTGCCAGCAGCCCGTCATCGGGAGGGCCTATCTACGAGCAGTACTTC. It encodes CASSPSSGGPIYEQYF.

The genes are TRBV11-2 and TRBJ2-1, with 10 bases matching TRBD2. The CDR3 spans 15 residues. Germline V lookup: CDR1 SGHAT, CDR2 FQNNGV. With V trimmed by 5 bases and J by 5 bases, 6 bases remained unmatched. The CDR3 protein is CASSIKREGHNEQFF. The CDR3 DNA reads as TGTGCCAGCAGCATAAAGCGGGAGGGTCACAATGAGCAGTTCTTC.

CDR3 coding DNA: TGTGCCAGCAGTCGTCTTACTAGCCAGAGCTCCTACAATGAGCAGTTCTTC. This codes for CASSRLTSQSSYNEQFF. This chain links TRBV28 with TRBJ2-1; tentatively, D is TRBD2 (6 bases). The CDR3 is made up of 17 amino acids. Germline lookup yields CDR1 MDHEN and CDR2 SYDVKM. The V gene lost 5 bases and the J gene lost 0 bases, with 17 bases spanning the gap.

V usage is TRBV30 and J usage is TRBJ2-7, with D possibly TRBD2 on 6 matching bases. The CDR3 contains 12 residues. Germline CDR1 reads GTSNPN; CDR2 reads SVGIG (reference sequence). Trimming removed 4 bases at V and 7 bases at J, with 14 bases between. The CDR3 sequence: CAWKVRTMEQYF. The CDR3 DNA follows: TGTGCCTGGAAGGTTAGGACTATGGAGCAGTACTTC.

The V gene is TRBV7-2, the J gene TRBJ2-1; 8 bases fit TRBD1. The CDR3 extends over 15 amino acids. Germline CDR1 reads SGHTA; CDR2 reads FQGNSA. The V gene end was trimmed by 5 bases and the J gene end by 4 bases; junction bases not matched to a gene: 7. CDR3 protein: CASSLSTGAYNEQFF. CDR3 sequence (DNA): TGTGCCAGCAGCCTATCGACAGGGGCGTACAATGAGCAGTTCTTC.

This clonotype was counted ten times or more. This rearrangement joins TRBV7-2 to TRBJ1-1, with a weak D call TRBD1 (6 bases). Germline CDR1 and CDR2: SGHTA and FQGNSA. The CDR3 contains 15 residues. Trimming pared 5 bases from V and 0 bases from J, leaving 13 bases between. As DNA, the CDR3 is TGTGCCAGCAGCCTCCTGACAGGACTGAACACTGAAGCTTTCTTT. As protein: CASSLLTGLNTEAFF.

This clonotype occurred a few times. The chain recombines TRBV5-1 with TRBJ2-5, with D possibly matching TRBD2 (5 bases). This CDR3 comprises 16 residues. Germline lookup yields CDR1 SGHRS and CDR2 YFSETQ. V lost 0 bases to trimming and J lost 5 bases, with 17 bases between them. The CDR3 region is CASSLAGTLASETQYF. For the CDR3, the DNA is TGCGCCAGCAGCTTGGCCGGTACCCTAGCTTCCGAGACCCAGTACTTC. Variable domain in full (rest from reference TRBV5-1 and TRBJ2-5): KAGVTQTPRYLIKTRGQQVTLSCSPISGHRSVSWYQQTPGQGLQFLFEYFSETQRNKGNFPGRFSGRQFSNSRSEMNVSTLELGDSALYLCASSLAGTLASETQYFGPGTRLLVL.

The chain couples TRBV6-4 to TRBJ2-3; 10 bases are a match to TRBD2. V was pared by 7 bases and J by 5 bases, with 6 bases of the junction left unmatched. The CDR3 is 14 amino acids. CDR1 and CDR2 from the germline V gene are MRHNA and SNTAGT. The CDR3 nucleotides are TGTGCCAGCAAATTGCTAGCGGGAGTAGATACGCAGTATTTT. Encoded protein: CASKLLAGVDTQYF.

This clonotype was counted at least ten times. The chain's CDR3 is CASSLFWSGANVLTF. The CDR3 DNA reads as TGTGCCAGCAGCTTATTCTGGTCTGGGGCCAACGTCCTGACTTTC. This chain links TRBV7-8 with TRBJ2-6; D unclear. The V end was cut by 2 bases, the J end by 1 base, with 6 bases between. This CDR3 comprises 15 residues. Germline V lookup: CDR1 SGHVS, CDR2 FQNEAQ.

The chain recombines TRBV20-1 with TRBJ2-5; the D gene is possibly TRBD2 (5 bases). Per germline, CDR1 DFQATT and CDR2 SNEGSKA (reference sequence). The CDR3 runs 13 residues. V lost 2 bases and J 7 bases, leaving 14 bases between the germline ends. CDR3 region: CSARLGRRGTQYF. In DNA, the CDR3 is TGCAGTGCTAGACTAGGGAGACGAGGGACCCAGTACTTC.

The J gene is TRBJ2-2, the V gene TRBV3-1, with 10 bases lining up with TRBD1. The CDR3 is made up of 17 amino acids. Germline V CDR1 and CDR2: LGHDT, YNNKEL (reference sequence). With 6 bases clipped from V and 0 bases from J, the junction kept 7 bases outside the gene matches. CDR3 bases: TGTGCCAGCAGAAGGAGACAGGGGGCTACGAACACCGGGGAGCTGTTTTTT. It translates to CASRRRQGATNTGELFF.

This clonotype was recorded a few times. The gene calls are TRBV20-1 and TRBJ2-7; TRBD2 agrees at 8 bases. The germline V gene has CDR1 DFQATT and CDR2 SNEGSKA (reference sequence). This CDR3 region has 15 residues. The junction had 15 bases not matched to a gene; V was cut back by 6 bases and J by 5 bases. In DNA form, the CDR3 reads TGCAGTGCCGACCCTCCTGTGACTAGCGAAAACGAGCAGTACTTC. It is translated as CSADPPVTSENEQYF.

The gene calls are TRBV7-6 and TRBJ2-4; 7 bases map to TRBD2. J gave up 8 bases and V 1 base, and 5 bases lay outside the gene matches. In germline, CDR1 is SGHVS, CDR2 FNYEAQ. The CDR3 spans 14 residues. The CDR3 sequence: CASSLGGSGDIQYF. The CDR3 bases are TGTGCCAGCAGCTTAGGCGGGAGCGGGGACATTCAGTACTTC.

Note on this clonotype: The junction departs from the called germline gene at one end, perhaps through a read error. The rearrangement links TRBV19 to TRBJ1-5, with a weak D call TRBD1 (5 bases). The germline V gene encodes CDR1 LNHDA and CDR2 SQIVND (reference sequence). The CDR3 is 16 residues long. The CDR3 sequence: CPSILKADTTNQPQHF. In nucleotides, the CDR3 is TGTCCCAGTATCCTAAAGGCGGACACTACCAATCAGCCCCAGCATTTT.

This clonotype was counted a few times. The chain combines TRBV19 with TRBJ1-2; D is unclear. Trimming removed 5 bases from V and 7 bases from J, with 11 bases in between. The CDR3 is 12 amino acids. Germline CDR1 and CDR2: LNHDA and SQIVND (reference sequence). The chain's CDR3 is CASSRLKGGYTF. In nucleotides, the CDR3 is TGTGCCAGTAGTCGTCTAAAGGGTGGCTACACCTTC.

This chain connects TRBV20-1 to TRBJ1-5; 7 nucleotides agree with TRBD1. Germline V gene lookup returns CDR1 DFQATT and CDR2 SNEGSKA (reference sequence). The CDR3 sequence is 14 residues long. The trim removed 6 bases at V and 5 bases at J, leaving 10 bases unmatched. CDR3 sequence (DNA): TGCAGTGCCCTCAGGGGGGGGGGCTATCAGCCCCAGCATTTT. This translates into CSALRGGGYQPQHF.

This clonotype has at least ten counts. The chain uses TRBV20-1 and TRBJ1-4; D might be TRBD1 (6 bases). The germline CDR1 and CDR2 sequences are DFQATT and SNEGSKA (reference sequence). There are 14 residues in the CDR3. CDR3 loop: CSPVRAGAFEKLFF. The CDR3 DNA is TGCAGCCCAGTTCGGGCAGGGGCGTTTGAAAAACTGTTTTTT.

Only a few counts were recorded for this clonotype. The V gene is TRBV7-9, the J gene TRBJ2-7; D may be TRBD2 (7 bases). CDR1 and CDR2 (germline): SEHNR, FQNEAQ (reference sequence). This CDR3 region has 14 residues. The germline V and J ends were trimmed by 1 base and 5 bases, with 12 bases remaining between them. The CDR3 sequence: CASSLEGGSDEQYF. The CDR3, as DNA: TGTGCCAGCAGCTTAGAGGGGGGGTCGGACGAGCAGTACTTC.